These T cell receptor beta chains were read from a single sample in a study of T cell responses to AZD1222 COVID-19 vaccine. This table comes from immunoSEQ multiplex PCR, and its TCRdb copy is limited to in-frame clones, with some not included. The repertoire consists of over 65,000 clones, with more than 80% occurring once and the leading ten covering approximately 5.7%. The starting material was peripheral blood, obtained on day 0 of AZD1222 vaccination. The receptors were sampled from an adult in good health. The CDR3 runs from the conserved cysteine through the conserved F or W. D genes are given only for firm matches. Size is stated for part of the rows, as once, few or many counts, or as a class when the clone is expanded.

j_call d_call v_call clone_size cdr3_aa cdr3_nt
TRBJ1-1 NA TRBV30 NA CAWSVTGRTEAFF TGTGCCTGGAGTGTAACGGGAAGGACTGAAGCTTTCTTT
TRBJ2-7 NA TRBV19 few CASSIGWGKDEQYF TGTGCCAGTAGTATAGGCTGGGGTAAGGACGAGCAGTACTTC
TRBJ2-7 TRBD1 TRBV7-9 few CASSYRDRDTYEQYF TGTGCCAGCAGCTACCGGGACAGGGACACCTACGAGCAGTACTTC
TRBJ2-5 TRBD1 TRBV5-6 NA CASSLIRDSQETQYF TGTGCCAGCAGCTTAATTCGGGACAGTCAAGAGACCCAGTACTTC
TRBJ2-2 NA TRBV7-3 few CASSLGSGELFF TGTGCCAGCAGCTTAGGATCCGGGGAGCTGTTTTTT
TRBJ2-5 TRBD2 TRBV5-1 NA CASSGSGDQETQYF TGCGCCAGCTCGGGTAGCGGGGACCAAGAGACCCAGTACTTC
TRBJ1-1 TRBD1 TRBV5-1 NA CASRLDRMDTEAFF TGCGCCAGCCGACTGGACAGGATGGACACTGAAGCTTTCTTT
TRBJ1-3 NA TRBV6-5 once CASRDASSGNTIYF TGTGCCAGCAGGGACGCCAGCTCTGGAAACACCATATATTTT
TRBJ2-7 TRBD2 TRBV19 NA CASRGGSEQYF TGTGCCAGTCGGGGGGGCAGCGAGCAGTACTTC
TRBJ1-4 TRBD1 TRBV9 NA CASSERITGGLEKLFF TGTGCCAGCAGCGAGCGAATCACAGGGGGGCTTGAAAAACTGTTTTTT
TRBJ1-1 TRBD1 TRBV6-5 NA CASSYWGQGGYEAFF TGTGCCAGCAGTTACTGGGGACAGGGAGGATATGAAGCTTTCTTT
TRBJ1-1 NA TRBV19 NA CASSILGARAGHSEAFF TGTGCCAGTAGTATATTGGGGGCCAGGGCTGGGCACTCTGAAGCTTTCTTT
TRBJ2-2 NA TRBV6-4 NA CASSQGNTGELFF TGTGCCAGCAGCCAGGGAAACACCGGGGAGCTGTTTTTT
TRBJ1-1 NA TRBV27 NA CASGISRGDTEAFF TGTGCCAGCGGGATCAGCAGGGGAGATACTGAAGCTTTCTTT
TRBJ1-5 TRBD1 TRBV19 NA CASTDRGERQPQHF TGTGCCAGTACCGACAGGGGTGAACGTCAGCCCCAGCATTTT
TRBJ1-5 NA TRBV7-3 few CASSLLENQPQHF TGTGCCAGCAGCTTATTAGAAAACCAGCCCCAGCATTTT
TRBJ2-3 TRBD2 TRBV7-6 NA CASSPGLAGRADTQYF TGTGCCAGCAGCCCAGGACTAGCGGGGCGGGCAGATACGCAGTATTTT
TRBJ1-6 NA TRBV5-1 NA CASTIRGEGNSPLHF TGCGCCAGCACCATTAGGGGGGAAGGTAATTCACCCCTCCACTTT
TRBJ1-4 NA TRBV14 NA CASSRNTATNEKLFF TGTGCCAGCAGCCGCAACACAGCAACTAATGAAAAACTGTTTTTT
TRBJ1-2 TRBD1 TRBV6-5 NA CASSQGQGASYGYTF TGTGCCAGCAGTCAGGGACAGGGGGCGAGCTATGGCTACACCTTC
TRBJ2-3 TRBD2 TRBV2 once CASGETSGGTGTDTQYF TGTGCCAGCGGAGAGACTAGCGGGGGAACCGGCACAGATACGCAGTATTTT
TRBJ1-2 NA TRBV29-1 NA CSVEGTEDGYTF TGCAGCGTTGAGGGGACCGAGGATGGCTACACCTTC